This T cell receptor (beta chain) was retrieved from a study of shared clonotypes between healthy human individuals. This table comes from immunoSEQ multiplex PCR, and its TCRdb copy is limited to in-frame clones, with some not included. The table records 450,000 to 500,000 clones, about 78% of them present only once. CDR3 length: 17 amino acids. Germline V gene sequence: CDR1 SGHTA, CDR2 FQGNSA. V lost 1 base and J 4 bases, leaving 17 bases between the germline ends. Healthy HIV-negative adults with no recent acute infections or vaccinations were recruited as donors. The J gene is TRBJ2-1, the V gene TRBV7-2; possibly TRBD2 for D (6 bases). The sequence was obtained from a woman aged 40-49 years in good health. Some clones in this sample may be carry-over from other donors' samples. The specimen sequenced was PBMCs. CDR3 sequence reads: CASSLGTGRGGYNEQFF. The DNA for the CDR3 is TGTGCCAGCAGCTTAGGAACGGGGCGGGGTGGGTACAATGAGCAGTTCTTC.